This passage covers 22 T cell receptor beta chains from one sample sequenced in a study of cytomegalovirus exposure and HLA in healthy donors. This PCR relied on a set of 60 Vbeta primers and 13 Jbeta primers. TCRdb keeps only in-frame clones here, not all; method: immunoSEQ multiplex PCR. The sample lists approximately 160,000 clones; over 75% were seen once. The sequencing sample was made of PBMCs. Receptors were obtained from a man aged 30 to 45 in good health and CMV-seropositive.

J is TRBJ1-1 and V is TRBV5-6, with 7 bases aligning to TRBD1. The CDR3 has 13 amino acids. From germline, CDR1 is SGHDT and CDR2 YYEEEE. Germline trimming cut 6 bases from V and 0 bases from J; bases unmatched to any gene: 2. The CDR3 DNA is TGTGCCAGCATGGGACAGATGAACACTGAAGCTTTCTTT. Protein sequence: CASMGQMNTEAFF. Variable domain in full (rest from reference TRBV5-6 and TRBJ1-1): DAGVTQSPTHLIKTRGQQVTLRCSPKSGHDTVSWYQQALGQGPQFIFQYYEEEERQRGNFPDRFSGHQFPNYSSELNVNALLLGDSALYLCASMGQMNTEAFFGQGTRLTVV.

This rearrangement joins TRBV19 to TRBJ2-7; 11 bases line up with TRBD2. The CDR3 has 15 residues. Germline V gene sequence: CDR1 LNHDA, CDR2 SQIVND (reference sequence). V trimming: 5 bases; J trimming: 7 bases; junction bases outside the gene matches: 10. The CDR3 loop reads CASSPSRLAGREQYF. For the CDR3, the DNA is TGTGCCAGTAGTCCAAGCAGACTAGCGGGACGAGAGCAGTACTTC.

This clone was seen a few times. V is TRBV5-4 and J is TRBJ2-1; 7 bases are a match to TRBD2. Germline CDR1 and CDR2: SGHNT and YYREEE (reference sequence). V trimming: 4 bases; J trimming: 1 base; junction bases outside the gene matches: 5. This CDR3 contains 15 residues. The CDR3 coding sequence is TGTGCCAGCAGCGCCGTAGCGGGTTCCTACAATGAGCAGTTCTTC. Its translation: CASSAVAGSYNEQFF.

V is TRBV27 and J is TRBJ1-5; the D gene is possibly TRBD1 (5 bases). This CDR3 has 15 residues. Deletions cut 8 bases from V and 2 bases from J, with 16 bases between. CDR1 MNHEY and CDR2 SMNVEV come from the germline V gene (reference sequence). The chain's CDR3 is CASAAGTRGNQPQHF. CDR3 bases: TGTGCCAGCGCTGCGGGGACGCGAGGCAATCAGCCCCAGCATTTT.

The table lists this clone with a count of one. The genes are TRBV6-6 and TRBJ2-7; TRBD1 aligns across 9 bases. The ends lost 5 bases at V and 5 bases at J; junction bases unmatched: 10. Germline CDR1 reads MNHNY; CDR2 reads SVGAGI (reference sequence). This CDR3 comprises 15 residues. The CDR3 sequence: CASSQRTGGVNEQYF. In DNA form, the CDR3 reads TGTGCCAGCAGTCAGCGTACAGGGGGCGTTAACGAGCAGTACTTC.

J is TRBJ1-6 and V is TRBV4-3, with D maybe TRBD1 (5 bases). Between the trimmed V and J ends, which lost 3 bases and 7 bases, there was a span of 10 bases. Germline V gene lookup returns CDR1 LGHNA and CDR2 YSLEER. CDR3 length: 14 amino acids. CDR3 bases: TGCGCCAGCAGCCATGCAGGGTGGAATTCACCCCTCCACTTT. Protein: CASSHAGWNSPLHF.

This clone has just a few counts. This chain joins TRBV2 and TRBJ2-2; D unclear. V was pared by 7 bases and J by 5 bases, with 17 bases between. CDR3 length: 15 amino acids. Germline V gives CDR1 SNHLY, CDR2 FYNNEI. The CDR3 DNA sequence: TGTGCCAGCAAGGAATTGGAGAGTGGGACCGGGGAGCTGTTTTTT. Translated, it gives CASKELESGTGELFF.

This clone appeared a few times. The V gene is TRBV6-1, the J gene TRBJ2-1, with D possibly TRBD2 on 5 matching bases. The germline V gene encodes CDR1 MNHNS and CDR2 SASEGT. The length of the CDR3 is 13 residues. Trimming stripped 5 bases from V and 4 bases from J, with 9 bases between. The CDR3 sequence: CASSQEVYNEQFF. The CDR3 region has the DNA TGTGCCAGCAGTCAGGAGGTGTACAATGAGCAGTTCTTC.

The chain employs TRBV27 and TRBJ2-1, with TRBD2 matching 7 bases. The V and J ends lost 4 bases and 0 bases, in that order; junction bases with no gene match: 9. CDR1 is MNHEY and CDR2 is SMNVEV in the germline V gene (reference sequence). The CDR3 loop spans 17 amino acids. The CDR3 protein is CASSSGGPGGSYNEQFF. The CDR3 DNA follows: TGTGCCAGCAGTTCGGGGGGACCGGGAGGCTCCTACAATGAGCAGTTCTTC.

The chain employs TRBV19 and TRBJ1-4, with D possibly TRBD1 on 5 matching bases. In germline, CDR1 is LNHDA, CDR2 SQIVND (reference sequence). The V end was cut by 6 bases, the J end by 8 bases, with 7 bases between. There are 11 residues in the CDR3. The CDR3 coding sequence is TGTGCCAGTAGAAGGGGCGAAAAACTGTTTTTT. Translation gives CASRRGEKLFF.

The chain is built from TRBV28 and TRBJ1-3, with a tentative D call TRBD1 (5 bases). From germline, CDR1 is MDHEN and CDR2 SYDVKM. This CDR3 region has 15 residues. V lost 5 bases, J lost 8 bases, and 19 bases lay in between. The CDR3 loop is CASSVNLFRAYTIYF. The CDR3 region has the DNA TGTGCCAGCAGTGTCAACCTCTTCAGGGCGTACACCATATATTTT. Full variable domain (remainder filled in from reference TRBV28 and TRBJ1-3): DVKVTQSSRYLVKRTGEKVFLECVQDMDHENMFWYRQDPGLGLRLIYFSYDVKMKEKGDIPEGYSVSREKKERFSLILESASTNQTSMYLCASSVNLFRAYTIYFGEGSWLTVV.

This clone appeared a single time. This sequence joins TRBV2 and TRBJ2-5, with D tentatively TRBD2 (6 bases). The end of the DNA is better explained by TRBJ2-7, so the J call may be wrong. Germline values: CDR1 SNHLY, CDR2 FYNNEI. The CDR3 totals 13 residues. Here the CDR3 reads CASSERWRDEQYF. The CDR3 coding sequence is TGTGCCAGCAGTGAGCGGTGGAGGGACGAGCAGTACTTC.

This chain uses TRBV9 with TRBJ2-2; D is possibly TRBD1 (6 bases). Trimming removed 4 bases from V and 1 base from J, with 11 bases in between. The CDR3 has 15 amino acids. The germline CDR1 and CDR2 sequences are SGDLS and YYNGEE. CDR3 nucleotides: TGTGCCAGCAGCCCCCCGACAGGGAACACCGGGGAGCTGTTTTTT. Translation: CASSPPTGNTGELFF.

Turning to this clone: Other DNA sequences within the sample encode an identical CDR3. J is TRBJ1-3 and V is TRBV5-1; D call uncertain. The CDR3 has 15 amino acids. Germline assignment: CDR1 SGHRS and CDR2 YFSETQ. The ends were cut back, 0 bases at V and 1 base at J, with 8 bases in the middle. The CDR3 DNA reads as TGCGCCAGCAGCTTGGATGGGAGTTCTGGAAACACCATATATTTT. The encoded protein is CASSLDGSSGNTIYF. Using reference TRBV5-1 and TRBJ1-3 for the parts outside the CDR3, the full variable domain is KAGVTQTPRYLIKTRGQQVTLSCSPISGHRSVSWYQQTPGQGLQFLFEYFSETQRNKGNFPGRFSGRQFSNSRSEMNVSTLELGDSALYLCASSLDGSSGNTIYFGEGSWLTVV.

This chain uses TRBV11-2 with TRBJ2-1, with D uncertain. From germline, CDR1 is SGHAT and CDR2 FQNNGV. The CDR3 is 10 residues long. The ends were cut back, 8 bases at V and 10 bases at J, with 9 bases in the middle. For the CDR3, the DNA is TGTGCCAGCGGTGGTGGCGAGCAGTTCTTC. It specifies CASGGGEQFF.

The chain is built from TRBV7-2 and TRBJ1-1; D remains ambiguous. V dropped 7 bases and J dropped 0 bases, with 21 bases sitting between them. The CDR3 extends over 17 amino acids. CDR1 and CDR2 from the germline V gene are SGHTA and FQGNSA. DNA for the CDR3: TGTGCCAGCACCTTGGGAGGCAGGATAGGGTTGAACACTGAAGCTTTCTTT. The encoded protein is CASTLGGRIGLNTEAFF.

The genes are TRBV6-1 and TRBJ1-1; D may be TRBD1 (6 bases). The germline CDR1 and CDR2 sequences are MNHNS and SASEGT. The germline V and J ends were trimmed by 2 bases and 3 bases, with 7 bases remaining between them. The CDR3 totals 13 residues. CDR3 region: CASSEQGYTEAFF. The DNA for the CDR3 is TGTGCCAGCAGTGAACAGGGGTACACTGAAGCTTTCTTT.

This chain joins TRBV30 and TRBJ1-2; no firm D call. Per germline, CDR1 GTSNPN and CDR2 SVGIG (reference sequence). The CDR3 sequence is 17 residues long. The V and J ends lost 0 bases and 0 bases respectively, with 17 bases between them. The CDR3 region is CAWSVFLRGSSNYGYTF. For the CDR3, the DNA is TGTGCCTGGAGTGTTTTTCTCCGCGGGAGCTCTAACTATGGCTACACCTTC.

The rearrangement joins TRBV7-9 to TRBJ1-3, with D hard to call. Trimming pared 1 base from V and 4 bases from J, leaving 11 bases between. The CDR3 extends over 15 amino acids. Germline V gene sequence: CDR1 SEHNR, CDR2 FQNEAQ (reference sequence). DNA for the CDR3: TGTGCCAGCAGCTTAGTACCGCACTCCGGAAACACCATATATTTT. Translated: CASSLVPHSGNTIYF.

The table lists this clone with a few counts. The chain has TRBV6-6 and TRBJ2-1; a weak D match, TRBD2 (6 bases). The germline V gene has CDR1 MNHNY and CDR2 SVGAGI (reference sequence). There are 15 residues in the CDR3. Trimming shortened V by 4 bases and J by 2 bases, and 12 bases separated the two germline ends. The CDR3 region has the DNA TGTGCCAGCAGTTCCCGGGACTCTGCCTACAATGAGCAGTTCTTC. This gives the protein CASSSRDSAYNEQFF.

The chain carries TRBV28 and TRBJ1-4; D unclear. V gave up 9 bases and J gave up 7 bases, with 15 bases separating them. In germline, CDR1 is MDHEN, CDR2 SYDVKM. The CDR3 runs 13 residues. CDR3 nucleotide sequence: TGTGCCAGTTCCTGGAGGAATAGTGAAAAACTGTTTTTT. Residues: CASSWRNSEKLFF.

This chain uses TRBV15 with TRBJ2-5, with 11 bases matching TRBD1. With the DNA end fitting TRBJ2-7 better, the J assignment may be wrong. CDR3 length equals 13 residues. Germline CDR1 LNHNV, CDR2 YYDKDF (reference sequence). The DNA of the CDR3 is TGTGCCACCGGTAGGGACAGGGGGTACGAGCAGTACTTC. It specifies CATGRDRGYEQYF.